These 9 T cell receptor beta chains share one sample of origin, sequenced in a study of metastatic and nonmetastatic thyroid tumors. Thyroid surgery took place with no prior treatment in any patient. TCRdb re-processed the PCR reads through MiXCR. The table records tens of thousands of clones, about 22% of them present only once. Sequenced material: blood. All receptors derive from a female donor with papillary thyroid cancer or a benign thyroid nodule (not recorded which). Some clones in this sample may be carry-over from other donors' samples.

This clone has at least ten counts. This chain connects TRBV15 to TRBJ2-3; TRBD1 is a possible D gene (6 bases). Looked up from germline, CDR1 is LNHNV and CDR2 is YYDKDF (reference sequence). CDR3 length equals 14 residues. V was pared by 0 bases and J by 6 bases, with 10 bases between. The CDR3 protein is CATSRDPGADTQYF. The CDR3 nucleotides read TGTGCCACCAGCAGAGATCCAGGGGCGGATACGCAGTATTTT.

There are a few counts of this clone. The CDR3 bases are TGCAGCGTTTCACTGTCGGCGCCGGCAGGGTATTCACCCCTCCACTTT. Translated: CSVSLSAPAGYSPLHF. The rearrangement links TRBV29-1 to TRBJ1-6, with D possibly matching TRBD1 (5 bases). The length of the CDR3 is 16 residues. V shed 5 bases and J shed 8 bases, with 22 bases lying between them. The germline gives CDR1 SQVTM, CDR2 ANQGSEA. Full variable domain (outside the CDR3, taken from reference TRBV29-1 and TRBJ1-6): SAVISQKPSRDICQRGTSLTIQCQVDSQVTMMFWYRQQPGQSLTLIATANQGSEATYESGFVIDKFPISRPNLTFSTLTVSNMSPEDSSIYLCSVSLSAPAGYSPLHFGNGTRLTVT.

This clone rates as medium-sized. The chain couples TRBV30 to TRBJ1-2; a weak D match, TRBD1 (5 bases). The CDR3 has 12 amino acids. Germline CDR1 and CDR2: GTSNPN and SVGIG (reference sequence). V dropped 0 bases and J dropped 6 bases, with 8 bases sitting between them. The CDR3, as DNA: TGTGCCTGGAGTGTACGGGGGGATGGCTACACCTTC. This gives the protein CAWSVRGDGYTF.

This clone has at least ten counts. The chain links TRBV24-1 to TRBJ2-1, with D perhaps given as TRBD1 or TRBD2 (5 bases each). V lost 3 bases, J lost 5 bases, and 16 bases lay in between. This CDR3 contains 16 residues. Germline lookup yields CDR1 KGHDR and CDR2 SFDVKD. CDR3: CATSDPRAGSNNEQFF. The CDR3 bases are TGTGCCACCAGTGATCCCCGAGCAGGGAGCAACAATGAGCAGTTCTTC.

The sample holds many counts of this clone. The chain employs TRBV10-3 and TRBJ2-1; 16 bases align to TRBD2. V was pared by 6 bases and J by 5 bases, with 10 bases of the junction left unmatched. This CDR3 is built from 18 residues. The germline gives CDR1 ENHRY, CDR2 SYGVKD. CDR3 amino acids: CAIRIEGTSGRVHNEQFF. The CDR3 DNA reads TGTGCCATCAGAATAGAAGGGACTAGCGGGAGGGTGCACAATGAGCAGTTCTTC.

This clone has ten or more counts. A junction end diverges from the germline sequence, so it may reflect a read error. The chain carries TRBV7-9 and TRBJ1-1; a possible D gene is TRBD1 (5 bases). CDR1 is SEHNR and CDR2 is FQNEAQ in the germline V gene (reference sequence). The length of the CDR3 is 12 residues. The chain's CDR3 is CASSWSYGTLVF. The CDR3 DNA follows: TGTGCCAGCAGCTGGTCCTACGGGACCCTCGTCTTT.

A remark on this clone: This may come from a read error, since a much larger clone is one base off. The chain employs TRBV20-1 and TRBJ2-5, with D perhaps TRBD2 (7 bases). The germline CDR1 and CDR2 sequences are DFQATT and SNEGSKA (reference sequence). CDR3 length: 14 residues. Trimming pared 8 bases from V and 2 bases from J, leaving 18 bases between. The CDR3 sequence: CSTDGRGVQETQYF. CDR3 in DNA: TGCAGTACCGATGGGAGGGGGGTGCAAGAGACCCAGTACTTC.

Many counts were recorded for this clone. The rearrangement links TRBV7-9 to TRBJ2-7; D remains unclear. The germline gives CDR1 SEHNR, CDR2 FQNEAQ (reference sequence). V was clipped by 5 bases and J by 2 bases, with 13 bases between them. This CDR3 comprises 14 residues. The chain's CDR3 is CASSGDSAPYEQYF. The CDR3, as DNA: TGTGCCAGCAGCGGAGACTCGGCCCCCTACGAGCAGTACTTC.

This clone has a count of ten or more. The chain recombines TRBV20-1 with TRBJ1-5, with D uncertain. CDR1 and CDR2 from the germline V gene are DFQATT and SNEGSKA (reference sequence). CDR3 size: 13 residues. Trimming took 5 bases from V and 3 from J, leaving 11 bases between them. The CDR3 loop is CSAPRQLNQPQHF. The CDR3 bases are TGCAGTGCTCCCCGACAACTCAATCAGCCCCAGCATTTT.